Sequencing of this T cell receptor beta chain was carried out in a study of blood T cell repertoires in COVID-19. Study overall: COVID-19 samples, acute and convalescent, were from the United States, Italy and Spain.

The germline CDR1 and CDR2 sequences are MNHEY and SVGAGI. V dropped 6 bases and J dropped 7; count of bases not matched to a gene: 3. The CDR3 length is 12 residues. Study processing details: By means of reference gene primer amplification, nucleated cell counts were estimated. Using immunoSEQ multiplex PCR, the repertoire was profiled, and TCRdb retains in-frame clones only, with some absent. V, J and clone size reflect that table, while D and trimming were determined from the DNA. The sample records 120,000 to 150,000 clones, approximately 80% being singletons. Sequenced material: peripheral blood. The TCR sequence derives from a human donor in a cohort sampled during active COVID-19. The chain carries TRBV6-5 and TRBJ2-1; 7 bases match TRBD1. The DNA for the CDR3 is TGTGCCAGCAGGGGACAGACAAATGAGCAGTTCTTC. Its translation is CASRGQTNEQFF.